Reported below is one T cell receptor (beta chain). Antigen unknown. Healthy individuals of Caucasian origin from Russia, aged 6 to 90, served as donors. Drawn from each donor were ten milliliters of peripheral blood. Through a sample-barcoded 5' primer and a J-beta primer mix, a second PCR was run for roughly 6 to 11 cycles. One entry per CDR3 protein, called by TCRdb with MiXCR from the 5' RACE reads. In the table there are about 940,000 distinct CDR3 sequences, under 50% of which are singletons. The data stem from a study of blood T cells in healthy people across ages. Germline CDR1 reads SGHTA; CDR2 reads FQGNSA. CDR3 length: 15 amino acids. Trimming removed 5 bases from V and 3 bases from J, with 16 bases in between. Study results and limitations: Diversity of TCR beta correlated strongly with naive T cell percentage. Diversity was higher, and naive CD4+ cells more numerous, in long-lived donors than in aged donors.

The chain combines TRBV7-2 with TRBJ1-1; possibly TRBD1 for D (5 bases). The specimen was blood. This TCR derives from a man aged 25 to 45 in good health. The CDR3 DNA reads TGTGCCAGCAGCCTATTTGCCGGGGGAGACACTGAAGCTTTCTTT. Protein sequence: CASSLFAGGDTEAFF.